Listed below are T cell receptor beta chains from one sample, sequenced in a study of long-term antiretroviral therapy in people with HIV. This table comes from immunoSEQ multiplex PCR, and its TCRdb copy is limited to in-frame clones, with some not included. Seen here are more than 20,000 clones, roughly 86% observed once, and the top ten hold around 5.2%. Material: unsorted PBMCs, obtained approximately 2.6 years after starting antiretroviral therapy. The receptors here all came from a middle-aged man with HIV. Both conserved end residues are part of each CDR3. Fields, in order: clone size, D gene, V gene, J gene, CDR3 DNA, CDR3 protein. A D gene is named only where the DNA matches it firmly. Not every row has a clone size; where given, it reads once, few, many or a size class.

abundance: few; d_gene: TRBD2; v_gene: TRBV7-2; j_gene: TRBJ2-3; CDR3nt: TGTGCCAGCAGCACAGGACTAGCACTCACAGATACGCAGTATTTT; CDR3aa: CASSTGLALTDTQYF
abundance: NA; d_gene: NA; v_gene: TRBV6-6; j_gene: TRBJ2-7; CDR3nt: TGTGCCAGCACCTGGGGGGCCGAGCAGTACTTC; CDR3aa: CASTWGAEQYF
abundance: NA; d_gene: NA; v_gene: TRBV28; j_gene: TRBJ1-4; CDR3nt: TGTGCCAGCAGTCGCGCGCGTTGGTATGAAAAACTGTTTTTT; CDR3aa: CASSRARWYEKLFF
abundance: NA; d_gene: NA; v_gene: TRBV5-4; j_gene: TRBJ2-7; CDR3nt: TGTGCCAGCAGCTTGGATGGGAACTCCTACGAGCAGTACTTC; CDR3aa: CASSLDGNSYEQYF
abundance: NA; d_gene: NA; v_gene: TRBV2; j_gene: TRBJ1-1; CDR3nt: TGTGCCAGCAGGATACCGGGGAAGGGGAACACTGAAGCTTTCTTT; CDR3aa: CASRIPGKGNTEAFF
abundance: NA; d_gene: TRBD2; v_gene: TRBV4-3; j_gene: TRBJ2-3; CDR3nt: TGCGCCAGCAGCCAAGAGAAGACCCGCGGGGGACCAGATACGCAGTATTTT; CDR3aa: CASSQEKTRGGPDTQYF
abundance: NA; d_gene: TRBD1; v_gene: TRBV28; j_gene: TRBJ2-7; CDR3nt: TGTGCCAGCAGTTTACCTGACAGGGGCTATGAGCAGTACTTC; CDR3aa: CASSLPDRGYEQYF
abundance: few; d_gene: NA; v_gene: TRBV15; j_gene: TRBJ1-2; CDR3nt: TGTGCCACCAGCAGAGGATCAACAGGGAACTATGGCTACACCTTC; CDR3aa: CATSRGSTGNYGYTF
abundance: NA; d_gene: TRBD2; v_gene: TRBV7-8; j_gene: TRBJ2-7; CDR3nt: TGTGCCAGCAGCTTAGGGTCTAGCGGGGGGGCCTACGAGCAGTACTTC; CDR3aa: CASSLGSSGGAYEQYF
abundance: once; d_gene: NA; v_gene: TRBV11-2; j_gene: TRBJ1-3; CDR3nt: TGTGCCAGCACCCCGCAAGGGGACACCATATATTTT; CDR3aa: CASTPQGDTIYF
abundance: NA; d_gene: TRBD2; v_gene: TRBV7-3; j_gene: TRBJ2-3; CDR3nt: TGTGCCAGCAGCCCTGCGGGGGTTCCAGATACGCAGTATTTT; CDR3aa: CASSPAGVPDTQYF
abundance: NA; d_gene: NA; v_gene: TRBV28; j_gene: TRBJ2-3; CDR3nt: TGTGCCAGCAGCCCACCTCTTACAGGGTATGGCACAGATACGCAGTATTTT; CDR3aa: CASSPPLTGYGTDTQYF
abundance: NA; d_gene: NA; v_gene: TRBV19; j_gene: TRBJ2-1; CDR3nt: TGTGCCAGTAGTATCAGGACCCTCTACAATGAGCAGTTCTTC; CDR3aa: CASSIRTLYNEQFF
abundance: once; d_gene: TRBD1; v_gene: TRBV5-1; j_gene: TRBJ2-2; CDR3nt: TGCGCCAGCAGCGTCTCCTCCGGGACAGAGTCTGGGGAGCTGTTTTTT; CDR3aa: CASSVSSGTESGELFF
abundance: NA; d_gene: NA; v_gene: TRBV4-1; j_gene: TRBJ2-2; CDR3nt: TGCGCCAGCAGCCAGGTAATAAGGCGGAACAGGAACACCGGGGAGCTGTTTTTT; CDR3aa: CASSQVIRRNRNTGELFF
abundance: NA; d_gene: TRBD2; v_gene: TRBV9; j_gene: TRBJ2-1; CDR3nt: TGTGCCAGCAGCGTAGAGCTAGCGGGGGGCGATGAGCAGTTCTTC; CDR3aa: CASSVELAGGDEQFF
abundance: NA; d_gene: NA; v_gene: TRBV14; j_gene: TRBJ2-7; CDR3nt: TGTGCCAGCAGCCCTACTTGGGGGAGAGGAGAGCAGTACTTC; CDR3aa: CASSPTWGRGEQYF
abundance: NA; d_gene: NA; v_gene: TRBV29-1; j_gene: TRBJ2-6; CDR3nt: TGCAGCGTTGAAACTTACAGGGCGGACTCTGGGGCCAACGTCCTGACTTTC; CDR3aa: CSVETYRADSGANVLTF
abundance: NA; d_gene: NA; v_gene: TRBV7-2; j_gene: TRBJ2-3; CDR3nt: TGTGCCAGCAGCTTAGGAGGGATCGATGCAGATACGCAGTATTTT; CDR3aa: CASSLGGIDADTQYF
abundance: NA; d_gene: NA; v_gene: TRBV6-6; j_gene: TRBJ1-2; CDR3nt: TGTGCCAGCAGCCCAGGGTCGGGGTGGTATGGCTACACCTTC; CDR3aa: CASSPGSGWYGYTF
abundance: NA; d_gene: NA; v_gene: TRBV6-5; j_gene: TRBJ2-2; CDR3nt: TGTGCCAGCAGTTACGACAGTCAGGCCACCGGGGAGCTGTTTTTT; CDR3aa: CASSYDSQATGELFF
abundance: NA; d_gene: NA; v_gene: TRBV7-9; j_gene: TRBJ1-5; CDR3nt: TGTGCCAGCAGCGGAGGTATGGGGTTTCAGCCCCAGCATTTT; CDR3aa: CASSGGMGFQPQHF
abundance: NA; d_gene: NA; v_gene: TRBV7-2; j_gene: TRBJ2-2; CDR3nt: TGTGCCAGCAGCTTAGCGGGGGGTTACGCGAACACCGGGGAGCTGTTTTTT; CDR3aa: CASSLAGGYANTGELFF
abundance: NA; d_gene: TRBD2; v_gene: TRBV30; j_gene: TRBJ2-7; CDR3nt: TGTGCCTGGAGAACTAGCGGGGCCACCTACGAGCAGTACTTC; CDR3aa: CAWRTSGATYEQYF
abundance: NA; d_gene: TRBD1; v_gene: TRBV4-2; j_gene: TRBJ2-7; CDR3nt: TGTGCCAGCAGCCAATACGACAGGGCGGGCTACGAGCAGTACTTC; CDR3aa: CASSQYDRAGYEQYF
abundance: NA; d_gene: NA; v_gene: TRBV5-1; j_gene: TRBJ1-2; CDR3nt: TGCGCCAGCAGCTTGGGTAACTATGGCTACACCTTC; CDR3aa: CASSLGNYGYTF
abundance: NA; d_gene: TRBD1; v_gene: TRBV6-5; j_gene: TRBJ2-5; CDR3nt: TGTGCCAGCAGTTACTCTGACAGGGGGCCAGAGACCCAGTACTTC; CDR3aa: CASSYSDRGPETQYF
abundance: few; d_gene: NA; v_gene: TRBV4-3; j_gene: TRBJ1-2; CDR3nt: TGCGCCAGCAGCCAAGAAAGGACAGTGGGCCGTGGCTACACCTTC; CDR3aa: CASSQERTVGRGYTF
abundance: NA; d_gene: NA; v_gene: TRBV27; j_gene: TRBJ2-7; CDR3nt: TGTGCCAGCAGGAATGAAGTTGAGCAGTACTTC; CDR3aa: CASRNEVEQYF